This TCR beta chain stems from a study of shared clonotypes between healthy human individuals. CD8 cells regarded as naive lacked CD45RO, were positively chosen for CCR7, and omitted terminally differentiated effector memory CD45RA+ cells. The CDR3 covers 14 residues. Looked up from germline, CDR1 is MDHEN and CDR2 is SYDVKM. The V end lost 3 bases, the J end lost 6 bases, and 14 bases lay between the germline ends. The method was immunoSEQ multiplex PCR; TCRdb's version includes in-frame clones alone and lacks a portion of them. The table records hundreds of thousands of clones, around 92% of them present only once.

This TCR came from a man under 40 in good health. The rearrangement links TRBV28 to TRBJ1-2, with unresolved D. What was sequenced was naive CD8+ T cells sorted from blood. The CDR3: CASSFSSIGHGYTF. CDR3 coding DNA: TGTGCCAGCAGTTTTTCCTCAATCGGGCATGGCTACACCTTC.